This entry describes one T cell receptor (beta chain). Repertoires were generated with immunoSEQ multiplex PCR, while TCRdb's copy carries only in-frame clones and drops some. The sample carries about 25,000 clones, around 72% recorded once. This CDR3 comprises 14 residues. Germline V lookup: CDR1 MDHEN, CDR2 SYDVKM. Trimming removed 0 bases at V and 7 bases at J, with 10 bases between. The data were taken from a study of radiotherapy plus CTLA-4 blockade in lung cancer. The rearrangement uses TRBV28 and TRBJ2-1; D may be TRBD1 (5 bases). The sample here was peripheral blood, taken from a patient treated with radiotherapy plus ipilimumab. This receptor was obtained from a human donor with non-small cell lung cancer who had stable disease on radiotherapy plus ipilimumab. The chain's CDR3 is CASSLWTVTNEQFF. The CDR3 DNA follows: TGTGCCAGCAGTTTATGGACAGTTACAAATGAGCAGTTCTTC. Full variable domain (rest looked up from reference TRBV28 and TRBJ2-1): DVKVTQSSRYLVKRTGEKVFLECVQDMDHENMFWYRQDPGLGLRLIYFSYDVKMKEKGDIPEGYSVSREKKERFSLILESASTNQTSMYLCASSLWTVTNEQFFGPGTRLTVL.